The sequence of this T cell receptor (beta chain) was determined in a study of metastatic and nonmetastatic thyroid tumors. Before thyroid surgery, none of the patients had received any treatment. TCRdb re-called the PCR reads via MiXCR. The sample carries about 13,000 clones, over 25% recorded once. The ends were cut back, 1 base at V and 0 bases at J, with 9 bases in the middle. Per the germline V gene, CDR1 is MNHNS and CDR2 is SASEGT. The CDR3 has 15 residues. This sequence originates from a female donor with papillary thyroid cancer or a benign thyroid nodule (not recorded which). Some clones in this sample may be carry-over from other donors' samples. The rearrangement uses TRBV6-1 and TRBJ1-1, with unresolved D. The specimen sequenced was tumor tissue. This CDR3 is CASSEVVAMNTEAFF. DNA of the CDR3: TGTGCCAGCAGTGAAGTCGTAGCTATGAACACTGAAGCTTTCTTT.